This T cell receptor beta chain was identified during a study of blood T cell repertoires in COVID-19. Per the original methods: Amplifying reference gene primers gave estimates of nucleated cell counts. The data were produced by immunoSEQ multiplex PCR, yet TCRdb's version contains in-frame clones alone and is incomplete. That table gives V, J and clone size, and the DNA gave D and trimming. The repertoire holds approximately 480,000 clones, roughly 90% seen once, with under 0.85% in the top ten. Participant ages covered roughly 18 to 89 years across 20 to 30 US areas. Grouping used clinical history reported by participants in a survey and questionnaire. Germline V gene lookup returns CDR1 SGHTA and CDR2 FQGNSA. The CDR3 has 17 residues. With V trimmed by 3 bases and J by 6 bases, 11 bases remained unmatched.

This TCR derives from a woman between 18 and 29 years old who had recovered from COVID-19. The chain links TRBV7-2 to TRBJ1-6, with 7 bases identical to TRBD1. Input material: PBMCs or T cells enriched from blood (not recorded which). The CDR3 here is CASSFKPGTAFNSPLHF. In DNA, the CDR3 is TGTGCCAGCAGCTTTAAACCAGGGACAGCTTTTAATTCACCCCTCCACTTT.